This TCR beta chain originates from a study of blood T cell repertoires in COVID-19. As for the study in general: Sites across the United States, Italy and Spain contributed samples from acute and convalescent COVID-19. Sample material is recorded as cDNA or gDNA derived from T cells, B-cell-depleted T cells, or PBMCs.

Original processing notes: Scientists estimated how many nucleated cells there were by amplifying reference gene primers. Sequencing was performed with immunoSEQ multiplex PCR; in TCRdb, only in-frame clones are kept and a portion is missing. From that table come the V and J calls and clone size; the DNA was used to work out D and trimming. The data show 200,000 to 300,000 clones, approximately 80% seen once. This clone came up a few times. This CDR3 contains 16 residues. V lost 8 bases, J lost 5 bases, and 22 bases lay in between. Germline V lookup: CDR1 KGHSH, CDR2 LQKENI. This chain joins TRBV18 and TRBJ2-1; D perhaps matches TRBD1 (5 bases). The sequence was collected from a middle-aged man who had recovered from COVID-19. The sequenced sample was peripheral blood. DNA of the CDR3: TGTGCCAGCCCCAATACTCAGGGTCTGCTAGACAATGAGCAGTTCTTC. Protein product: CASPNTQGLLDNEQFF.